The 20 T cell receptor beta chains below were found in one sample sequenced in a study of T cells expressing NK-cell markers. TCRdb re-called the 5' RACE reads and gives one entry per CDR3 protein, without DNA. This sample's clone table lists about 430,000 distinct CDR3 sequences. Material: blood T cells: a sorted CD56 or NKG2C T cell subset, CD4+ or CD8+ T cells, or bulk PBMC T cells (not recorded which). The source of these receptors is a woman aged 45-59 years in good health.

The chain couples TRBV5-1 to TRBJ1-2; as DNA is missing, the TRBD1 call by TCRdb cannot be tested. The CDR3 contains 13 residues. Germline-derived CDR1 and CDR2 are SGHRS and YFSETQ. The CDR3 sequence: CASSLGGQDGYTF.

The CDR3 protein is CASSRQLAGGLTDTQYF. The chain couples TRBV12-3 or TRBV12-4 to TRBJ2-3; the D call of TRBD2 rests on TCRdb alone, since no DNA is present to check it. The CDR3 extends over 17 amino acids.

The chain couples TRBV5-1 to TRBJ2-3. CDR1 and CDR2 (germline): SGHRS, YFSETQ. This CDR3 is built from 14 residues. The CDR3 region is CASLRFSSTDTQYF. Based on the CDR3 plus reference TRBV5-1 and TRBJ2-3, the full variable domain is KAGVTQTPRYLIKTRGQQVTLSCSPISGHRSVSWYQQTPGQGLQFLFEYFSETQRNKGNFPGRFSGRQFSNSRSEMNVSTLELGDSALYLCASLRFSSTDTQYFGPGTRLTVL.

The genes are TRBV30 and TRBJ2-1; there is no DNA to check the TCRdb D call of TRBD1. The CDR3 loop spans 14 amino acids. Germline CDR1 is GTSNPN and CDR2 is SVGIG (reference sequence). The CDR3 loop is CAWGRGIQFDEQFF.

This sequence joins TRBV19 and TRBJ2-2; TCRdb proposes TRBD2, but this gene call is untestable without DNA. This CDR3 contains 13 residues. Germline assignment: CDR1 LNHDA and CDR2 SQIVND (reference sequence). The CDR3 sequence is CASSMLARGELFF. Filled out from reference TRBV19 and TRBJ2-2, the complete variable domain reads DGGITQSPKYLFRKEGQNVTLSCEQNLNHDAMYWYRQDPGQGLRLIYYSQIVNDFQKGDIAEGYSVSREKKESFPLTVTSAQKNPTAFYLCASSMLARGELFFGEGSRLTVL.

This sequence joins TRBV6-1 and TRBJ1-2; lacking DNA, the TRBD1 call made by TCRdb goes unchecked. The CDR3 spans 14 residues. Per the germline V gene, CDR1 is MNHNS and CDR2 is SASEGT. The CDR3 protein is CASIRDRTNYGYTF.

This chain links TRBV3-1 with TRBJ1-5; the TRBD1 assignment by TCRdb is unverifiable without DNA. CDR3 size: 16 residues. Germline lookup yields CDR1 LGHDT and CDR2 YNNKEL (reference sequence). The CDR3 sequence is CASSQEFGGHNQPQHF.

The chain has TRBV25-1 and TRBJ2-1. The CDR3 runs 15 residues. The V gene's germline CDR1 is MGHDK and CDR2 SYGVNS. The CDR3: CASSAAGGSYNEQFF. Filled out from reference TRBV25-1 and TRBJ2-1, the complete variable domain reads EADIYQTPRYLVIGTGKKITLECSQTMGHDKMYWYQQDPGMELHLIHYSYGVNSTEKGDLSSESTVSRIRTEHFPLTLESARPSHTSQYLCASSAAGGSYNEQFFGPGTRLTVL.

The chain combines TRBV12-5 with TRBJ2-5; TCRdb proposes TRBD1, but this gene call is untestable without DNA. The CDR3 has 15 residues. Germline assignment: CDR1 LGHNT and CDR2 FRNRAP. The CDR3 loop reads CASGPGQGAWETQYF.

The gene calls are TRBV25-1 and TRBJ2-1; TCRdb designates TRBD1, a call that cannot be tested without DNA. Per the germline V gene, CDR1 is MGHDK and CDR2 is SYGVNS. This CDR3 comprises 15 residues. CDR3 protein: CASSESRVRYNEQFF.

The genes are TRBV5-6 and TRBJ1-2. The CDR3 extends over 14 amino acids. Per the germline V gene, CDR1 is SGHDT and CDR2 is YYEEEE. The CDR3 region is CASSLSTMNYGYTF.

The chain employs TRBV11-2 and TRBJ2-6; TCRdb calls TRBD1, which cannot be checked without DNA. From germline, CDR1 is SGHAT and CDR2 FQNNGV. This CDR3 is 17 amino acids long. CDR3 loop: CASSPGQGSSGANVLTF.

J is TRBJ2-1 and V is TRBV3-1; absent DNA, TCRdb's TRBD1 call cannot be checked. CDR3 length equals 17 residues. CDR1 is LGHDT and CDR2 is YNNKEL in the germline V gene (reference sequence). The CDR3: CASSQGWGGASYNEQFF.

The chain couples TRBV29-1 to TRBJ1-2; the D gene TCRdb calls, TRBD1, cannot be checked with no DNA. The CDR3 length is 12 residues. Germline-derived CDR1 and CDR2 are SQVTM and ANQGSEA. The chain's CDR3 is CSVVEGDYGYTF. The full variable domain, rest sourced from reference TRBV29-1 and TRBJ1-2, is SAVISQKPSRDICQRGTSLTIQCQVDSQVTMMFWYRQQPGQSLTLIATANQGSEATYESGFVIDKFPISRPNLTFSTLTVSNMSPEDSSIYLCSVVEGDYGYTFGSGTRLTVV.

The V call is TRBV5-1, the J call TRBJ2-1; as DNA is missing, the TRBD2 call by TCRdb cannot be tested. Looked up from germline, CDR1 is SGHRS and CDR2 is YFSETQ. CDR3 length: 15 amino acids. The CDR3 loop reads CASSLGRGGSNEQFF. Supplemented by reference TRBV5-1 and TRBJ2-1, the full variable domain reads KAGVTQTPRYLIKTRGQQVTLSCSPISGHRSVSWYQQTPGQGLQFLFEYFSETQRNKGNFPGRFSGRQFSNSRSEMNVSTLELGDSALYLCASSLGRGGSNEQFFGPGTRLTVL.

The chain has TRBV21-1 and TRBJ1-3. TRBV21-1 is given as a pseudogene. CDR3 length: 12 amino acids. The CDR3 sequence is CASKISGNTIYF.

This chain joins TRBV6-5 and TRBJ2-4; as DNA is missing, the TRBD1 call by TCRdb cannot be tested. The CDR3 is made up of 13 amino acids. CDR1 MNHEY and CDR2 SVGAGI come from the germline V gene. The CDR3 loop reads CASSSGTGYIQYF.

This chain uses TRBV6-5 with TRBJ1-5. The CDR3 contains 14 residues. Germline loops: CDR1 MNHEY, CDR2 SVGAGI. This CDR3 is CASATQLSNQPQHF.

This chain joins TRBV5-1 and TRBJ1-6. Germline V gene sequence: CDR1 SGHRS, CDR2 YFSETQ. The length of the CDR3 is 13 residues. This chain's CDR3 is CASSLESLQPLHF.

The chain combines TRBV12-3 or TRBV12-4 with TRBJ2-7; TCRdb designates TRBD2, a call that cannot be tested without DNA. This CDR3 is 15 amino acids long. The CDR3 here is CASRSVAGGPGEQYF.